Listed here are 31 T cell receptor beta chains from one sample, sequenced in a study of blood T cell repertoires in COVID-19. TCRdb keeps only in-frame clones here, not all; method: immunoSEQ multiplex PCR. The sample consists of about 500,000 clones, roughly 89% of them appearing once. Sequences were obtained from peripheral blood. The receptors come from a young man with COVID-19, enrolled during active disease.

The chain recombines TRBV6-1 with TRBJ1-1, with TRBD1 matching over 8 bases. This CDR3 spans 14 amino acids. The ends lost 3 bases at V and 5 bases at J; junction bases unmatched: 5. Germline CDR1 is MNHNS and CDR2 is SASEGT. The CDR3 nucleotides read TGTGCCAGCAGTGACGGACAGGGATGGACTGAAGCTTTCTTT. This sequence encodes CASSDGQGWTEAFF.

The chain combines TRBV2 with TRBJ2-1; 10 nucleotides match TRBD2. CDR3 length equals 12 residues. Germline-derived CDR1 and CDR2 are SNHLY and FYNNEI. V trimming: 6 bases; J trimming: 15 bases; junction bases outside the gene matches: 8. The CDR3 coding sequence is TGTGCCAGCAGCGGGACTAGCGCGTCGCTGTTCTTC. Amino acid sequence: CASSGTSASLFF.

CDR3 amino acids: CASSVETSGMYNEQFF. Here the CDR3 DNA reads TGTGCCAGCAGCGTAGAGACTAGCGGGATGTACAATGAGCAGTTCTTC. V is TRBV9 and J is TRBJ2-1; 11 bases agree with TRBD2. The CDR3 runs 16 residues. The V gene end was trimmed by 0 bases and the J gene end by 4 bases; junction bases not matched to a gene: 3. Germline V lookup: CDR1 SGDLS, CDR2 YYNGEE.

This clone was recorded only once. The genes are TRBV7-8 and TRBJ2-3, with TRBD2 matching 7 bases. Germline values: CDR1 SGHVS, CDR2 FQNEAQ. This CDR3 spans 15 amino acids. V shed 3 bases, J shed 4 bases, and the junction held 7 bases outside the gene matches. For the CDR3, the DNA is TGTGCCAGCAGCTTGGGGGGGTTCATCGCAGATACGCAGTATTTT. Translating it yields CASSLGGFIADTQYF.

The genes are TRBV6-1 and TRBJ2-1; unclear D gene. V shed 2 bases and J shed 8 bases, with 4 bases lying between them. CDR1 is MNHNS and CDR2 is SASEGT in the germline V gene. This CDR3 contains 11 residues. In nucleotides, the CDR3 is TGTGCCAGCAGTGAATTCTATGAGCAGTTCTTC. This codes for CASSEFYEQFF.

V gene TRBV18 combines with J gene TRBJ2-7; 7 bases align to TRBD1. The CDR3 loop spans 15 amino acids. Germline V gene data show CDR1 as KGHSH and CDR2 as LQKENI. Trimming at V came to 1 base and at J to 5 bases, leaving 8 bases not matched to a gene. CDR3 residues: CASSPQYGQGDEQYF. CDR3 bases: TGTGCCAGCTCACCACAATACGGGCAGGGGGACGAGCAGTACTTC.

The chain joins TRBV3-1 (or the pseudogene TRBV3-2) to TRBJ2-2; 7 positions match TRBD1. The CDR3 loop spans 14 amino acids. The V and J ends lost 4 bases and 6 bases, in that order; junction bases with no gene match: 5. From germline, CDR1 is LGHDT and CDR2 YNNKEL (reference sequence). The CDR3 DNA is TGTGCCAGCAGCCCTACCGACAGGGCCGGGGAGCTGTTTTTT. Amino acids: CASSPTDRAGELFF.

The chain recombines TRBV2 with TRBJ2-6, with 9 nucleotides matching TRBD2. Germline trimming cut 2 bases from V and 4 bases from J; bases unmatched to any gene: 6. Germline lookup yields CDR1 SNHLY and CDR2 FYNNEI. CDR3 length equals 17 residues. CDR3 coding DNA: TGTGCCAGCAGTGAATGGGCACTAGCGGGCGGGGCCAACGTCCTGACTTTC. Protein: CASSEWALAGGANVLTF.

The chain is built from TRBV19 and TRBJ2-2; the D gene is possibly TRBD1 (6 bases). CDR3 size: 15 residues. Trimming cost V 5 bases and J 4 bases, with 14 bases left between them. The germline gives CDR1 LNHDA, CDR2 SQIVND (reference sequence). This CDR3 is CASSPIQGSTGELFF. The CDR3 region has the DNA TGTGCCAGTAGTCCGATACAGGGTTCCACCGGGGAGCTGTTTTTT. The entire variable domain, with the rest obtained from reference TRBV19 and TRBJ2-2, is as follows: DGGITQSPKYLFRKEGQNVTLSCEQNLNHDAMYWYRQDPGQGLRLIYYSQIVNDFQKGDIAEGYSVSREKKESFPLTVTSAQKNPTAFYLCASSPIQGSTGELFFGEGSRLTVL.

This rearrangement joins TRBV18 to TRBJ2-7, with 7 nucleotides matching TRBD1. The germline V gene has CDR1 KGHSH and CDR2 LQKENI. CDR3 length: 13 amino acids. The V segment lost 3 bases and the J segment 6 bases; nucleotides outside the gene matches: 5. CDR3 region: CASSPDRVREQYF. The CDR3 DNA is TGTGCCAGCTCACCCGACAGGGTGCGCGAGCAGTACTTC.

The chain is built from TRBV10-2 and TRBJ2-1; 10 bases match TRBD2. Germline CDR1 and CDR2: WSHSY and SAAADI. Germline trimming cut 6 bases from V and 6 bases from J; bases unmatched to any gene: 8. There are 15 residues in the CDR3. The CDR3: CASSRERGGLNEQFF. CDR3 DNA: TGCGCCAGCAGCCGGGAGCGGGGGGGCCTCAATGAGCAGTTCTTC.

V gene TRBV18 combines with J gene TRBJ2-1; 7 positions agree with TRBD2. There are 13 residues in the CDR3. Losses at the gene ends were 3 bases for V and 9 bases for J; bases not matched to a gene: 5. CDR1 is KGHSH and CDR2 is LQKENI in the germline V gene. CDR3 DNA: TGTGCCAGCTCACCCCCTGGGGGGGGTGAGCAGTTCTTC. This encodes CASSPPGGGEQFF.

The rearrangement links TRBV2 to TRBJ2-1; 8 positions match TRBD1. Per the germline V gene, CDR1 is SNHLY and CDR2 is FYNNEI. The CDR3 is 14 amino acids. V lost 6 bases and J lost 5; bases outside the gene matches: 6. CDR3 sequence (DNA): TGTGCCAGCAGGGACAGGGCAAATCACAATGAGCAGTTCTTC. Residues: CASRDRANHNEQFF.

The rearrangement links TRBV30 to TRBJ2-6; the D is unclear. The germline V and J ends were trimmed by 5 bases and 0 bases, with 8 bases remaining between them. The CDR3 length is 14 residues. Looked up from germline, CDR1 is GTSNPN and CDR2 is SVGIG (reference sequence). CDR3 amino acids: CAWDFSSGANVLTF. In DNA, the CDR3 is TGTGCCTGGGACTTTAGCTCTGGGGCCAACGTCCTGACTTTC.

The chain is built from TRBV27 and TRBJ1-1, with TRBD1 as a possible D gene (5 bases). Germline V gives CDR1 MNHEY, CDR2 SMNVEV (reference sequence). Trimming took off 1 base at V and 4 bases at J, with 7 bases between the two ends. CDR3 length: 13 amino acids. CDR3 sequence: CASSLFRATEAFF. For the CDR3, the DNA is TGTGCCAGCAGTTTATTCAGGGCCACTGAAGCTTTCTTT.

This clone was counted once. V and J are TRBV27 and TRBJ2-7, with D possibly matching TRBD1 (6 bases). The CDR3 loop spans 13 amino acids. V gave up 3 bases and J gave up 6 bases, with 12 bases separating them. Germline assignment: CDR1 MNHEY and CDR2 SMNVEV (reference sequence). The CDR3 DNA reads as TGTGCCAGCAGTTTTGGTCAGGGGTTCGAGCAGTACTTC. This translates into CASSFGQGFEQYF.

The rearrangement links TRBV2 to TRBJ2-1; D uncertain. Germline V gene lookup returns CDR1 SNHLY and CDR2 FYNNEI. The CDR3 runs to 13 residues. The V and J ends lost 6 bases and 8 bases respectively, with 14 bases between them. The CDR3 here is CASSLLLAYEQFF. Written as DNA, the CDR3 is TGTGCCAGCAGCTTACTTCTTGCGTATGAGCAGTTCTTC.

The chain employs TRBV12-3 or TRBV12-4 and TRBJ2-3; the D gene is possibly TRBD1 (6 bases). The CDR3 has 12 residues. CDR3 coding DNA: TGTGCAGGGGGTTATATAGGAGATACGCAGTATTTT. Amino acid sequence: CAGGYIGDTQYF.

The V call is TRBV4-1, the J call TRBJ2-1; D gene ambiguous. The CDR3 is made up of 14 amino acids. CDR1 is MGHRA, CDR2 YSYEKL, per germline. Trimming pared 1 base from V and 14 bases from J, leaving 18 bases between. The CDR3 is CASSQVAVGPPEFF. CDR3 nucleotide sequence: TGCGCCAGCAGCCAAGTGGCGGTCGGCCCCCCGGAGTTCTTC.

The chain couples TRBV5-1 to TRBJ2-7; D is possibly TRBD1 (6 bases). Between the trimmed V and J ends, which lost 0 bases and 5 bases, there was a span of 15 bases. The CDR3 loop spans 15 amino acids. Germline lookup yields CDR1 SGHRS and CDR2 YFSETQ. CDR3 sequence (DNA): TGCGCCAGCAGCTTGGCCGGGACACCAAACGACGAGCAGTACTTC. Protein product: CASSLAGTPNDEQYF.

The CDR3 DNA reads TGTGCCAGCAGTGAAGTTAGGGGCTACGAGCAGTACTTC. Its protein product is CASSEVRGYEQYF. This chain links TRBV6-1 with TRBJ2-7, with TRBD1 as a possible D gene (5 bases). Trimming took off 1 base at V and 3 bases at J, with 7 bases between the two ends. Germline CDR1 MNHNS, CDR2 SASEGT. CDR3 length equals 13 residues.

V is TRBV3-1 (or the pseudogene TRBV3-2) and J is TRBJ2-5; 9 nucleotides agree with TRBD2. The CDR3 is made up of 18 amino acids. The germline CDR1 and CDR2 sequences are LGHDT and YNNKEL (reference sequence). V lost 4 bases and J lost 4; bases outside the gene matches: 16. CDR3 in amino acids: CASSLQRGAVHPSETQYF. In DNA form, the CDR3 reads TGTGCCAGCAGCCTACAGCGGGGGGCCGTTCATCCGTCAGAGACCCAGTACTTC.

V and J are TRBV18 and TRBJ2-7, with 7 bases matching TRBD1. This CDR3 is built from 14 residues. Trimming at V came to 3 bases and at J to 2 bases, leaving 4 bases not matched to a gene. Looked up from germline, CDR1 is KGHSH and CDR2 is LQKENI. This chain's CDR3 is CASSPETGPYEQYF. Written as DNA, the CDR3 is TGTGCCAGCTCACCCGAGACAGGGCCCTACGAGCAGTACTTC. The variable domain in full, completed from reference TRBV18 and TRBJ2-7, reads NAGVMQNPRHLVRRRGQEARLRCSPMKGHSHVYWYRQLPEEGLKFMVYLQKENIIDESGMPKERFSAEFPKEGPSILRIQQVVRGDSAAYFCASSPETGPYEQYFGPGTRLTVT.

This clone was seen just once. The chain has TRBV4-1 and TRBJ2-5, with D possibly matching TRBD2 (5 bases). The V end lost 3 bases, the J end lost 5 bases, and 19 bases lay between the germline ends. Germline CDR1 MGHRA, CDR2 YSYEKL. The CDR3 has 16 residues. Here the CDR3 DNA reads TGCGCCAGCAGCCAGGGTAACGAGGGCTGGCGGGAGACCCAGTACTTC. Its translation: CASSQGNEGWRETQYF.

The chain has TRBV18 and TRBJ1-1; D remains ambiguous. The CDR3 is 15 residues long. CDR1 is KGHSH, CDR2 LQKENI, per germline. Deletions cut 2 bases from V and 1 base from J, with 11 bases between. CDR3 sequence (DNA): TGTGCCAGCTCACCAGGGAGACACCAGAACACTGAAGCTTTCTTT. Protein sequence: CASSPGRHQNTEAFF.

CDR3 residues: CSVTGAHGNTIYF. The CDR3 DNA follows: TGCAGCGTTACAGGGGCGCATGGAAACACCATATATTTT. The chain is built from TRBV29-1 and TRBJ1-3, with 7 bases lining up with TRBD1. Germline CDR1 SQVTM, CDR2 ANQGSEA. V shed 5 bases, J shed 3 bases, and the junction held 4 bases outside the gene matches. CDR3 length: 13 residues.

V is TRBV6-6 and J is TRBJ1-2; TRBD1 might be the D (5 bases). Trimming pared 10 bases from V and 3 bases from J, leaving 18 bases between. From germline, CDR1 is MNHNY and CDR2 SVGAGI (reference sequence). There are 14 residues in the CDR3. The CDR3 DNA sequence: TGTGCCACGTTCTCGACGGGGGGGGACTATGGCTACACCTTC. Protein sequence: CATFSTGGDYGYTF.

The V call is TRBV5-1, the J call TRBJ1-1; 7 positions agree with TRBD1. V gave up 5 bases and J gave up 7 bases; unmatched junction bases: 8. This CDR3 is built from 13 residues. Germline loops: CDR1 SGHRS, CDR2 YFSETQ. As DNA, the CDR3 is TGCGCCAGCAGTTTTACAGGGGCCAGTGAAGCTTTCTTT. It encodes CASSFTGASEAFF.

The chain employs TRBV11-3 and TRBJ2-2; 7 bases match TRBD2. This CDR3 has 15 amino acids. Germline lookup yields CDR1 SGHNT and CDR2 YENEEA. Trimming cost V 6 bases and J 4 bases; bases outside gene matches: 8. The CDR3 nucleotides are TGTGCCAGCAGTAATGCGGGAGTAGCCACCGGGGAGCTGTTTTTT. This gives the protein CASSNAGVATGELFF.

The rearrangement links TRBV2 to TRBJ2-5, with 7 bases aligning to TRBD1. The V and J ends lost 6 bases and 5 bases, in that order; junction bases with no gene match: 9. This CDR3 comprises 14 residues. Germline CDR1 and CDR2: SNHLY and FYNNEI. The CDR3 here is CASRSTGRGETQYF. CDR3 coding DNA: TGTGCCAGCAGGTCGACAGGGCGCGGCGAGACCCAGTACTTC.

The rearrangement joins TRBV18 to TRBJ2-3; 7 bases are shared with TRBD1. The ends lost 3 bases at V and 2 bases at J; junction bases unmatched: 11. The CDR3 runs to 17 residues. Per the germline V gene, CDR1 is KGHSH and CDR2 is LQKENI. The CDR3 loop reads CASSPRQGGGSTDTQYF. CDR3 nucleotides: TGTGCCAGCTCACCGCGGCAAGGGGGCGGTTCCACAGATACGCAGTATTTT.